This T cell receptor beta chain was found in a study of Graves' ophthalmopathy and Graves' hyperthyroidism. Study results and limitations: Ophthalmopathy could be told apart from stable hyperthyroidism by a 13-signature model (about 89% sensitivity, about 80% specificity). Thyroid clonotypes that were expanded above 0.001 frequency mostly also appeared in blood.

Germline CDR1 SGHTS, CDR2 YDEGEE. Trimming shortened V by 1 base and J by 1 base, and 8 bases separated the two germline ends. The CDR3 length is 14 residues. Enrollment excluded any patients with other autoimmune diseases, uncontrolled infections, pregnancy or lactation. The PBMCs had their origin in 10 ml of fresh peripheral blood. A remark on this clonotype: Antigen unknown.

Researchers took RNA transcripts and amplified TCR beta CDR3 regions from them. Second-round multiplex PCR followed a first-round RT-PCR using HTBI primers. TCRdb ran MiXCR on the multiplex PCR reads and lists one entry per CDR3 protein. The sample has 650,000 to 900,000 distinct CDR3 sequences; roughly two fifths are singletons. The chain employs TRBV5-8 and TRBJ1-1; no clear D. Sequenced: peripheral blood. This TCR was sampled from an adult man with Graves' ophthalmopathy. CDR3 nucleotides: TGTGCCAGCAGCTTGAGGGTTGAGAACACTGAAGCTTTCTTT. Encoded protein: CASSLRVENTEAFF.